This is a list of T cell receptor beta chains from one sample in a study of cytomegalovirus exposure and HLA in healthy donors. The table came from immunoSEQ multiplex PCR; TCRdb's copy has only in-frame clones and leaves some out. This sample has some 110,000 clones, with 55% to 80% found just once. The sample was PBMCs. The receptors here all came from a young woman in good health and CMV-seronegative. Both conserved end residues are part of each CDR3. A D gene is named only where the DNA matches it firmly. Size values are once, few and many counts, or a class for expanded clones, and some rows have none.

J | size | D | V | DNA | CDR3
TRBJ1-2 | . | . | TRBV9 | TGTGCCAGCAGCGTAGCAGGAAACTATGGCTACACCTTC | CASSVAGNYGYTF
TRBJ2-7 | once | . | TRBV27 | TGTGCCAGCAGTTTACAGGGGCCAACCTACGAGCAGTACTTC | CASSLQGPTYEQYF
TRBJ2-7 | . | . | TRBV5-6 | TGTGCCAGCAGCTTGTCCTCGGGACACCTCCCGCGCACCTACGAGCAGTACTTC | CASSLSSGHLPRTYEQYF
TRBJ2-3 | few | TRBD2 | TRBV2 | TGTGCCAGCAGCGCTAGCGGGACGTCCACAGATACGCAGTATTTT | CASSASGTSTDTQYF
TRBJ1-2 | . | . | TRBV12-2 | TGTGCAAGTCGCTTAGTCGGACTGAAGAACTATGGCTACACCTTC | CASRLVGLKNYGYTF
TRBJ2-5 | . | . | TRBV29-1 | TGCAGCGTTGAAATCCTGGAGGAGACCCAGTACTTC | CSVEILEETQYF
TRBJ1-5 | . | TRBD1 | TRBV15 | TGTGCCACCAGCAGAGAACACGGGACAGTAGACAGCAATCAGCCCCAGCATTTT | CATSREHGTVDSNQPQHF
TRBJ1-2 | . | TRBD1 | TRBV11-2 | TGTGCCAGCAGCTTGACGGCGGGACAGAACTATGGCTACACCTTC | CASSLTAGQNYGYTF
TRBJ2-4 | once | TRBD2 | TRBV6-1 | TGTGCCAGCAGTGAAGTAGATAGCGGGAACTTTAGGGCCAAAAACATTCAGTACTTC | CASSEVDSGNFRAKNIQYF
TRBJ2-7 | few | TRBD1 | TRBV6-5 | TGTGCCAGCAGTTACGGGGACAGAGACTACGAGCAGTACTTC | CASSYGDRDYEQYF
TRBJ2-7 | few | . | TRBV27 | TGTGCCAGCAGTTTCCAGGACAGTCCCCCCTACGAGCAGTACTTC | CASSFQDSPPYEQYF
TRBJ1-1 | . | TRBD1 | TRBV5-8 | TGTGCCAGCACCAGCGACAGGGGGCTGGAAGCTTTCTTT | CASTSDRGLEAFF
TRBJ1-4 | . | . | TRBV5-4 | TGTGCCAGCAGCCCCGCGGAAGATAATGAAAAACTGTTTTTT | CASSPAEDNEKLFF
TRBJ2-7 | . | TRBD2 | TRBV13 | TGTGCCAGCAGCTTAGGACTAGCGGGACACGAGCAGTACTTC | CASSLGLAGHEQYF
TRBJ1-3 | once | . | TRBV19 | TGTGCCAGTAGTTCCTGGACGGACAGTAGCTCTGGAAACACCATATATTTT | CASSSWTDSSSGNTIYF
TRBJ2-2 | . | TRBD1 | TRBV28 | TGTGCCAGCAGAGTACAGGGGGCGACCGGGGAGCTGTTTTTT | CASRVQGATGELFF
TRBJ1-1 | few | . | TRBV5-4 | TGTGCCAGCAGCTTGGATGGGCCCACTGAAGCTTTCTTT | CASSLDGPTEAFF
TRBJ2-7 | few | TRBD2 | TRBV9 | TGTGCCAGCAGCGTAGGCGGGAGTCCCCACGAGCAGTACTTC | CASSVGGSPHEQYF
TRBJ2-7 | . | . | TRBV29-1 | TGCAGCGTTGCTGACACCTACGAGCAGTACTTC | CSVADTYEQYF
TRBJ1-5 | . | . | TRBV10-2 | TGCGCCAGCAGCCCGACACTGCCCAATCAGCCCCAGCATTTT | CASSPTLPNQPQHF
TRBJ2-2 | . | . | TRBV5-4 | TGTGCCAGCAGCCCTCCGGGATCCACCGGGGAGCTGTTTTTT | CASSPPGSTGELFF
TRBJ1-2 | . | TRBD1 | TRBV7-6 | TGTGCCAGCAGCTTAGGGACAGGGGGTTCCGACTATGGCTACACCTTC | CASSLGTGGSDYGYTF
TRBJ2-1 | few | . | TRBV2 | TGTGCCAGCGTCCGGTGGGAGGATTCCTACAATGAGCAGTTCTTC | CASVRWEDSYNEQFF
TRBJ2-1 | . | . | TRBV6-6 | TGTGCCAGCAGTTATGAGGCGAGCTCCTACAATGAGCAGTTCTTC | CASSYEASSYNEQFF
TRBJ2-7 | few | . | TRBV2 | TGTGCCAGCAGTGAAGCCTTAGGGGTAATGAAATACGAGCAGTACTTC | CASSEALGVMKYEQYF
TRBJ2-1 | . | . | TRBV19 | TGTGCCAGTATTGCCCCCGGGACAAGGTCCCCCAATGAGCAGTTCTTC | CASIAPGTRSPNEQFF
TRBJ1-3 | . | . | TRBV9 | TGTGCCAGCAGCGTAGCGGTCGCCGGAAACACCATATATTTT | CASSVAVAGNTIYF
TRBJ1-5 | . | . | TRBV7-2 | TGTGCCAGCAGCTTAATCCGTAGCAATCAGCCCCAGCATTTT | CASSLIRSNQPQHF
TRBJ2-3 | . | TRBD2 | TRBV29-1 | TGCAGCGTGACTAGCGGGAGGGGTGGTGATACGCAGTATTTT | CSVTSGRGGDTQYF
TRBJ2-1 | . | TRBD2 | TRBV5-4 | TGTGCCAGCAGCTTAAGCCCAGCGGGAGAAAATCAGTTCTTC | CASSLSPAGENQFF
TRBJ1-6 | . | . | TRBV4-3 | TGCGCCAGCAGCCAAGAAGGTGGCGGGGCCTATAATTCACCCCTCCACTTT | CASSQEGGGAYNSPLHF